The clone carrying this T cell receptor (beta chain) was found a few times. The time point is: patch test 1, 2 weeks after DPC sensitization. Treatment indicated: therapeutic diphenylcyclopropenone sensitization with weekly scalp DPC. At patch-test visits, sampling came before the patch test. This entry belongs to a study of human T cells and chemical hapten exposure. About the study: Diphenylcyclopropenone doses were given weekly to the scalps of patients across the roughly 24-week study.

Germline assignment: CDR1 SGHDT and CDR2 YYEEEE. The CDR3 consists of 16 residues. V lost 3 bases to trimming and J lost 0 bases, with 10 bases between them. Unique molecular identifiers were linked by the library to individual cDNA molecules. TCRdb re-called the RACE reads with MiXCR, one entry per CDR3 protein. The sample includes around 340,000 distinct CDR3 sequences, approximately 6.3% of them seen just once. The sequencing used whole blood, collected in connection with sensitization to the hapten diphenylcyclopropenone (DPC). The genes are TRBV5-6 and TRBJ1-6; D gene unclear. The receptor's source is a woman aged 18-29 years with alopecia areata. Some clones in this sample may be carry-over from other donors' samples. The CDR3 sequence: CASSSTGFSYNSPLHF. DNA of the CDR3: TGTGCCAGCAGCTCTACGGGATTCTCCTATAATTCACCCCTCCACTTT.